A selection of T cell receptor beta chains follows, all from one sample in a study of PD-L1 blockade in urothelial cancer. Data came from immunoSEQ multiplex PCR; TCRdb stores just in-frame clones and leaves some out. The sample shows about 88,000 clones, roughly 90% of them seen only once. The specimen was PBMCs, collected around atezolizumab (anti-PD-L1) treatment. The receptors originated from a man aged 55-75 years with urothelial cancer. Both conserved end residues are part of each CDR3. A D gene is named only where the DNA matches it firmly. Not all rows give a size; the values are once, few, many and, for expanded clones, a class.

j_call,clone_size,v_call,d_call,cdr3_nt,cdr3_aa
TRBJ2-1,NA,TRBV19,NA,TGTGCCAGTAGTACTTCCGGGACATTCGGCGACAATGAGCAGTTCTTC,CASSTSGTFGDNEQFF
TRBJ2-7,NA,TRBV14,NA,TGTGCCAGCAGCCGCACACAGACCTCCTCCTACGAGCAGTACTTC,CASSRTQTSSYEQYF
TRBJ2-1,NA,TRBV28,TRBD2,TGTGCCAGCAGTTTCGGGACTAGCGGGAGGAGTAGGAATGAGCAGTTCTTC,CASSFGTSGRSRNEQFF
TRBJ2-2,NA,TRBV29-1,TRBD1,TGCAGCGTTGAGTCGGATTGGACAGGGGTCAGGGAGCTGTTTTTT,CSVESDWTGVRELFF
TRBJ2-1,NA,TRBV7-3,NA,TGTGCCAGCAGCTCGACTAGTAATGAGCAGTTCTTC,CASSSTSNEQFF
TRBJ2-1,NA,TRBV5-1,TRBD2,TGCGCCAGCAGCTATAGCGGGGGGTTCCTGAATGAGCAGTTCTTC,CASSYSGGFLNEQFF
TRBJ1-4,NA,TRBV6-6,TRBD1,TGTGCCAGCAGTTACACGGACAGGGTGGGGGAAAAACTGTTTTTT,CASSYTDRVGEKLFF
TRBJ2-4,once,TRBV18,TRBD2,TGTGCCAGCTCACCCACTCCGGGAGGGCCCTTAGCCAAAAACATTCAGTACTTC,CASSPTPGGPLAKNIQYF
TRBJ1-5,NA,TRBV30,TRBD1,TGTGCCTGGAGTCAGGGGCGGACAGGGTTGGGTAGCAATCAGCCCCAGCATTTT,CAWSQGRTGLGSNQPQHF
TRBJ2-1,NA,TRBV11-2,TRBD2,TGTGCCAGCAGCTTAGCTGTTTGGACTAGCGGGGCAGTAGAGCAGTTCTTC,CASSLAVWTSGAVEQFF
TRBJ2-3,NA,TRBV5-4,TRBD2,TGTGCCAGCAGCTCGACTAGCGGGGTGGCAGATACGCAGTATTTT,CASSSTSGVADTQYF
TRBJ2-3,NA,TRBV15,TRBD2,TGTGCCACCAGCAGAGATAGGGCGGGAGCCGGGGGAGATACGCAGTATTTT,CATSRDRAGAGGDTQYF
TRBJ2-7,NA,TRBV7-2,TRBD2,TGTGCCAGCAGCTTAGCATCGCGGGGGGGAAAAGGCTACGAGCAGTACTTC,CASSLASRGGKGYEQYF
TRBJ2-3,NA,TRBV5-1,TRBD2,TGCGCCAGCAGCTTGGGAGCGGGAGATGCAGATACGCAGTATTTT,CASSLGAGDADTQYF
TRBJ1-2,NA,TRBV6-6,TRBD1,TGTGCCAGCAATTACCCGGGACAGAACTATGGCTACACCTTC,CASNYPGQNYGYTF
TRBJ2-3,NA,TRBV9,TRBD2,TGTGCCAGCAGCGTAACCGGGACTACCCTCACAGATACGCAGTATTTT,CASSVTGTTLTDTQYF
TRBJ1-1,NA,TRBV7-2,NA,TGTGCCAGCTTAGCTGAGCCCCTGAACACTGAAGCTTTCTTT,CASLAEPLNTEAFF
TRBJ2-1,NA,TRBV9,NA,TGTGCCAGCAGCGGCGGGGCCAGCGAGAGATCCTACAATGAGCAGTTCTTC,CASSGGASERSYNEQFF
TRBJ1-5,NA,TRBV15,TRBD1,TGTGCCACCAGCAGGGGGGTGGGACAGGAAAATCAGCCCCAGCATTTT,CATSRGVGQENQPQHF
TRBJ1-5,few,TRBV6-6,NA,TGTGCCAGCAGTTATTCGGGGAGGATGAGCAATCAGCCCCAGCATTTT,CASSYSGRMSNQPQHF
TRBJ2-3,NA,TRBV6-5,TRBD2,TGTGCCAGCAGTTACTCCGCGGGAGGCCCCATGTATACGCAGTATTTT,CASSYSAGGPMYTQYF
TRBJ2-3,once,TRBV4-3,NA,TGCGCCAGCAGCCAAGAATTAGCGGGCACAGATACGCAGTATTTT,CASSQELAGTDTQYF
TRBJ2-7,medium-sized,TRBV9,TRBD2,TGTGCCAGCAGTAGCCTAGCGGGGCCCACCTACGAGCAGTACTTC,CASSSLAGPTYEQYF
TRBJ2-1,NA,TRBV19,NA,TGTGCCAGTAGTATAGGCAGGGCCCGAGTGGAAGAGCAGTTCTTC,CASSIGRARVEEQFF
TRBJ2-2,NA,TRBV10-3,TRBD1,TGTGCCATCAGTGAGCGGACCGGGACAGGGGACACCGGGGAGCTGTTTTTT,CAISERTGTGDTGELFF
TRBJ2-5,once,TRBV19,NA,TGTGCCAGTAGCCCACTCAGGGGCAGCCAAGAGACCCAGTACTTC,CASSPLRGSQETQYF
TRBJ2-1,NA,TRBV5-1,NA,TGCGCCAGCAGCGCCAGCGATGAGCAGTTCTTC,CASSASDEQFF
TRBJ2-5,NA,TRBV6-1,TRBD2,TGTGCCAGCAGTCAAGCCCGCGGGGGAGCCCGGGTCGAGACCCAGTACTTC,CASSQARGGARVETQYF
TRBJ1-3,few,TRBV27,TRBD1,TGTGCCAGCAGTGGCTCCCGGACAGGGGGGACGGGCACCATATATTTT,CASSGSRTGGTGTIYF
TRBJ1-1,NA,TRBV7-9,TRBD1,TGTGCCAGCAGCTTGGGTGACAGGGGGGGAAGGAACACTGAAGCTTTCTTT,CASSLGDRGGRNTEAFF